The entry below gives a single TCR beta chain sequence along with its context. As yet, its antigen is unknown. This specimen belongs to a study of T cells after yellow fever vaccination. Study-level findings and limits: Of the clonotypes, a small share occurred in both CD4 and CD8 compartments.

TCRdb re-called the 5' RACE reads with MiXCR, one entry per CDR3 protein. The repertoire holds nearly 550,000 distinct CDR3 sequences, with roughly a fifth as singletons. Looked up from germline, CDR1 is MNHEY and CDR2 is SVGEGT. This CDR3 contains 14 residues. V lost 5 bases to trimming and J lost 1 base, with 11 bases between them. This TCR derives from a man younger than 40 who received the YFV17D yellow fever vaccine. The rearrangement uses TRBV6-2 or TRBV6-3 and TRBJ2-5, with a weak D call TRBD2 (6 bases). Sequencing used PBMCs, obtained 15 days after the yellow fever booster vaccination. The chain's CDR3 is CASSPRRVQETQYF. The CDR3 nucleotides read TGTGCCAGCAGTCCCCGGAGGGTCCAAGAGACCCAGTACTTC.